This entry is about one T cell receptor beta chain. Its antigen is undetermined. Other DNA sequences in this specimen translate into the identical CDR3. Generated by immunoSEQ multiplex PCR, the TCRdb table keeps only in-frame clones and is missing some. The sample records some 100,000 clones, roughly 90% being singletons. These data are taken from a study of graft-versus-host responses after intestinal transplantation. Looking at the study overall: Recipients underwent multivisceral, liver-intestinal, or isolated intestinal transplants. Each recipient received anti-thymocyte globulin induction, then tacrolimus and steroids for 3 to 4 years. Study findings and constraints: Individuals carrying graft-donor T cell macrochimerism showed high graft-versus-host to host-versus-graft clonal ratios in allografts. Recipient-marrow GvH clones were detected, some having first appeared in ileum or blood.

This CDR3 is 14 amino acids long. In germline, CDR1 is MNHNS, CDR2 SASEGT. The trim removed 9 bases at V and 7 bases at J, leaving 11 bases unmatched. The receptor was derived from a human donor who was the organ donor for an intestinal transplant. V usage is TRBV6-1 and J usage is TRBJ1-4; the match to TRBD1 covers 7 bases. The sequenced sample was unstimulated CD4+ T cells sorted from spleen or lymph node cells, obtained before transplant. CDR3 sequence (DNA): TGTGCCAGTACCGACAGGGCCGGTGGTGAAAAACTGTTTTTT. Its translation: CASTDRAGGEKLFF.